The clone carrying this T cell receptor (beta chain) was counted a few times. Its antigen is not known. Tissue processing of the graft released intraepithelial and lamina propria lymphocytes from it. Using immunoSEQ multiplex PCR, the repertoire was profiled, and TCRdb retains in-frame clones only, with some absent. Among roughly 19,000 clones listed, approximately 70% were seen once. This entry is derived from a study of graft-versus-host responses after intestinal transplantation. The wider study: Multivisceral, liver-intestinal, or isolated intestinal transplants were received by the recipients. Study conclusions and caveats: GvH clones were identified in recipient marrow, with some first appearing in ileum or blood.

This TCR derives from a human patient who received an intestinal transplant, so some T cells may come from the graft donor. The starting material was ileum tissue, obtained roughly three weeks after intestinal transplant.

In DNA, the CDR3 is TGTGCCAGCAGCACGGGGACGGGAGCTAACTATGGCTACACCTTC. This gives the protein CASSTGTGANYGYTF. The chain employs TRBV7-8 and TRBJ1-2; maybe TRBD1 (5 bases). The CDR3 is made up of 15 amino acids. The ends were cut back, 5 bases at V and 0 bases at J, with 13 bases in the middle. Germline CDR1 and CDR2: SGHVS and FQNEAQ.